The present T cell receptor beta chain was sequenced within a study of blood T cells in healthy people across ages. At the level of the study: In model experiments, template switching was able to capture about one barcoded beta molecule for every two T cells that were present.

Together with a sample-barcoded 5' primer, a J-beta primer mix was included in a second PCR lasting roughly 6 to 12 cycles. One entry per CDR3 protein results from TCRdb running MiXCR on the 5' RACE reads. The table has more than 650,000 distinct CDR3 sequences, 20% to 30% seen once. This same sample was also part of a study on T cells of mothers and their children. That report notes: Related mother-child pairs showed slightly higher but non-significant overlap than unrelated pairs.

The sequence came from a boy between 10 and 17 years old in good health. Source material: blood.

The CDR3 nucleotides are TGTGCCAGCAGCCAATCTGGACAGGCAATACTCTTCTATGGCTACACCTTC. Residues: CASSQSGQAILFYGYTF. The genes are TRBV6-2 or TRBV6-3 and TRBJ1-2; 7 positions agree with TRBD1. V trimming: 6 bases; J trimming: 4 bases; junction bases outside the gene matches: 17. The CDR3 runs to 17 residues. Germline V gene data show CDR1 as MNHEY and CDR2 as SVGEGT.